This T cell receptor (beta chain) was sequenced in a study of blood T cells in healthy people across ages. J gave up 10 bases and V 10 bases, and 6 bases lay outside the gene matches. CDR3 length equals 12 residues. Germline-derived CDR1 and CDR2 are MNHEY and SMNVEV (reference sequence). It was with a sample-barcoded 5' primer and a J-beta primer mix that a second PCR of roughly 6 to 11 cycles was run. TCRdb independently ran MiXCR on the 5' RACE reads; one entry per CDR3 protein. The repertoire has hundreds of thousands of distinct CDR3 sequences, 25% of them found once; the top ten carry 9.4%. These data were also reused for a study on T cells of mothers and their children. That publication notes: During the second PCR, the M1S primer introduced sample barcodes along with 2-4 random nucleotides.

This receptor was obtained from a boy between 10 and 17 years old in good health. Sequencing was done on a sample of blood. The chain employs TRBV27 and TRBJ1-6; 8 bases line up with TRBD1. The CDR3 DNA sequence: TGTGCCACTAGACAGGGGCAATCACCCCTCCACTTT. Protein sequence: CATRQGQSPLHF.